This TCR beta chain is drawn from a study of control samples from healthy donors and cancer patients. Notes on this clone: The identical CDR3 is also encoded by other nucleotide sequences in the sample.

The table came from immunoSEQ multiplex PCR; TCRdb's copy has only in-frame clones and leaves some out. The table includes roughly 180,000 clones, around 94% detected once. The CDR3 contains 13 residues. Trimming cost V 3 bases and J 0 bases, with 3 bases left between them. The chain employs TRBV12-3 or TRBV12-4 and TRBJ1-3; no firm D call. Sequencing was done on a sample of blood. This TCR came from a woman aged 18-30 years in good health. CDR3 in amino acids: CASSFSSGNTIYF. CDR3 sequence (DNA): TGTGCCAGCAGTTTCAGCTCTGGAAACACCATATATTTT.